This T cell receptor (beta chain) was observed in a study of Graves' ophthalmopathy and Graves' hyperthyroidism. Amplified material comprised TCR beta CDR3 regions derived from RNA transcripts. Second-round multiplex PCR came after first-round RT-PCR with HTBI primers. MiXCR, run by TCRdb on the multiplex PCR reads, gives a single entry per CDR3 protein. The data hold approximately 700,000 distinct CDR3 sequences, with about two fifths observed a single time. Ophthalmopathy donors' eye disease showed moderate-to-severe activity, CAS of at least 3, NOSPECS of at least 4 and duration under 3 months. The V gene lost 2 bases and the J gene lost 2 bases, with 15 bases spanning the gap. The germline V gene has CDR1 SGHTA and CDR2 FQGNSA. The CDR3 spans 16 residues. Notes on the study in general: Blood samples also showed most expanded thyroid clonotypes exceeding 0.001 frequency. Sensitivity of roughly 71% and specificity of approximately 72% were achieved by the model that predicted ophthalmopathy progression.

The table lists this clonotype with many counts. Its antigen is still unknown. The sequenced sample consisted of peripheral blood. The chain recombines TRBV7-2 with TRBJ2-5; D is unclear. This clonotype was sampled from an adult man with Graves' ophthalmopathy. The CDR3 nucleotides are TGTGCCAGCAGCTTATCCCACACGACACTGCAAGAGACCCAGTACTTC. Translated: CASSLSHTTLQETQYF.